This paragraph covers one T cell receptor (beta chain) sequence. This sample includes further DNA sequences coding for the same CDR3. This record comes from a study of OX40 agonist ivuxolimab in advanced cancers. Libraries were prepared by immunoSEQ multiplex PCR; TCRdb keeps only in-frame clonotypes and omits some of them. The sample gives roughly 72,000 clones, approximately 84% of which show up once; around 5% is in the top ten. This CDR3 comprises 14 residues. Trimming removed 2 bases from V and 1 base from J, with 7 bases in between. Looked up from germline, CDR1 is SGHTA and CDR2 is FQGTGA. This clonotype was sampled from an adult with an advanced solid tumor such as melanoma, head and neck, liver or kidney cancer. V gene TRBV7-3 combines with J gene TRBJ2-3; perhaps TRBD2 as D (5 bases). Sequences were derived from CD4+ or CD8+ T cells sorted from blood, sampled in a trial of the OX40 agonist ivuxolimab. Here the CDR3 DNA reads TGTGCCAGCAGCTTAGCGGGTGGCACAGATACGCAGTATTTT. It encodes CASSLAGGTDTQYF.